This TCR beta chain was sequenced for a study of control samples from healthy donors and cancer patients. The table came from immunoSEQ multiplex PCR; TCRdb's copy has only in-frame clones and leaves some out. The sample consists of some 150,000 clones, approximately 94% of them appearing once. Material for sequencing was PBMCs. The TCR originated in a man in his 60s with colorectal cancer.

CDR3 nucleotides: TGTGCCAGCAGATCGGACAGGGGGAACTACGAGCAGTACTTC. It is translated as CASRSDRGNYEQYF. The genes are TRBV7-9 and TRBJ2-7, with TRBD1 matching 10 bases. V lost 6 bases, J lost 3 bases, and 5 bases stayed unmatched. The CDR3 is 14 residues long. Germline CDR1 is SEHNR and CDR2 is FQNEAQ (reference sequence).